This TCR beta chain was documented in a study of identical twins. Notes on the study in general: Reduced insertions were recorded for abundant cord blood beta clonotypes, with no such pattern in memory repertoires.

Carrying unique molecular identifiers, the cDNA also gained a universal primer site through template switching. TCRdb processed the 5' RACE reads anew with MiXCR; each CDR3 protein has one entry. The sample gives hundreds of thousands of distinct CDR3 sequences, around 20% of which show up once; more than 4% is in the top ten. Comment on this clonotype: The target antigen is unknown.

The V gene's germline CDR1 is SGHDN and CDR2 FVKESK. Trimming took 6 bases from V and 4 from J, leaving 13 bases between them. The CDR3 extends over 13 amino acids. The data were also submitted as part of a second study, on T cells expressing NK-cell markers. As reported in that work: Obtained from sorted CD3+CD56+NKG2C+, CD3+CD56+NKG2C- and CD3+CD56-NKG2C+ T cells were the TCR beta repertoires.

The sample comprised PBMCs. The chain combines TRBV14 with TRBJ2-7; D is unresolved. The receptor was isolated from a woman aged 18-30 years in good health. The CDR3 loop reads CASSNGWVYEQYF. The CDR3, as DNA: TGTGCCAGCAGTAACGGTTGGGTTTACGAGCAGTACTTC.